This T cell receptor (beta chain) was recovered during a study of blood T cell repertoires in COVID-19. The data were produced by immunoSEQ multiplex PCR, yet TCRdb's version contains in-frame clones alone and is incomplete. The table includes under 250,000 clones, roughly 80% detected once. This clone appeared a few times. This CDR3 has 14 amino acids. Germline V gene lookup returns CDR1 MNHEY and CDR2 SMNVEV (reference sequence). V gave up 2 bases and J gave up 3 bases; unmatched junction bases: 1. The chain employs TRBV27 and TRBJ2-7; 10 nucleotides match TRBD1. The specimen sequenced was peripheral blood. This TCR derives from a man aged 80 or over with acute or convalescent COVID-19. As DNA, the CDR3 is TGTGCCAGCAGTTTAGGGGACAGGGGCTACGAGCAGTACTTC. It encodes CASSLGDRGYEQYF.